Following are 10 T cell receptor beta chains from one sample sequenced in a study of blood T cells in healthy people across ages. Together with a sample-barcoded 5' primer, a J-beta primer mix was included in a second PCR lasting about 6 to 11 cycles. One entry per CDR3 protein results from TCRdb running MiXCR on the 5' RACE reads. The table has some 1.7 million distinct CDR3 sequences, 28% seen once. Sequenced sample: blood. Every receptor here comes from a woman aged 25-40 years in good health.

This chain joins TRBV9 and TRBJ2-5; no definite D call. Germline V gene lookup returns CDR1 SGDLS and CDR2 YYNGEE. V gave up 7 bases and J gave up 0 bases, with 10 bases separating them. The CDR3 consists of 13 residues. The CDR3 DNA is TGTGCCAGCCGGGCCCAGTACCAAGAGACCCAGTACTTC. Translation: CASRAQYQETQYF.

As regards this clonotype: A read error may be the cause here, since a much bigger clone is one base away. The V and J genes are TRBV20-1 and TRBJ2-1; no clear D gene. Germline V lookup: CDR1 DFQATT, CDR2 SNEGSKA (reference sequence). This CDR3 has 12 amino acids. CDR3 bases: TGCAGTGCTAGGCCTAACGGGCTTGAGCAGGTCTTC. Translating it yields CSARPNGLEQVF.

This clonotype was counted between two and nine times. V is TRBV10-3 and J is TRBJ1-1; maybe TRBD1 (5 bases). Looked up from germline, CDR1 is ENHRY and CDR2 is SYGVKD. This CDR3 region has 13 residues. Trimming took 8 bases from V and 5 from J, leaving 15 bases between them. The CDR3 protein is CAIVGAETTEAFF. DNA of the CDR3: TGTGCCATCGTAGGGGCGGAAACGACTGAAGCTTTCTTT.

This clonotype showed up just a few times. The V gene is TRBV20-1, the J gene TRBJ2-1, with TRBD1 as a possible D gene (5 bases). Looked up from germline, CDR1 is DFQATT and CDR2 is SNEGSKA (reference sequence). The CDR3 has 12 amino acids. The V end was cut by 2 bases, the J end by 4 bases, with 6 bases between. The CDR3 sequence: CSARPGYNEQFF. The CDR3 nucleotides are TGCAGTGCTAGACCAGGGTACAATGAGCAGTTCTTC.

This clonotype was detected a few times. The chain joins TRBV3-1 to TRBJ2-1, with TRBD2 identical over 9 bases. Germline lookup yields CDR1 LGHDT and CDR2 YNNKEL (reference sequence). The V gene end was trimmed by 1 base and the J gene end by 0 bases; junction bases not matched to a gene: 7. The CDR3 contains 18 residues. As DNA, the CDR3 is TGTGCCAGCAGCCAAGTTTCTACTAGCGGGTCCTCCTACAATGAGCAGTTCTTC. It codes for CASSQVSTSGSSYNEQFF.

V usage is TRBV13 and J usage is TRBJ2-3, with 9 bases fitting TRBD2. The V and J ends lost 1 base and 2 bases, in that order; junction bases with no gene match: 7. The CDR3 loop spans 17 amino acids. From germline, CDR1 is PRHDT and CDR2 FYEKMQ (reference sequence). The CDR3 DNA is TGTGCCAGCAGCTTAGATGGGTCTAGCGGGAACACAGATACGCAGTATTTT. As protein: CASSLDGSSGNTDTQYF.

The chain carries TRBV7-9 and TRBJ2-5, with 13 bases matching TRBD2. J was trimmed by 5 bases and V by 5 bases; bases with no gene match: 5. This CDR3 has 15 residues. Germline CDR1 is SEHNR and CDR2 is FQNEAQ (reference sequence). The CDR3, as DNA: TGTGCCAGCAGCGCGGGACTAGCGGGGATGGAGACCCAGTACTTC. This codes for CASSAGLAGMETQYF.

This rearrangement joins TRBV6-6 to TRBJ1-5; D gene ambiguous. The CDR3 has 12 amino acids. V gave up 6 bases and J gave up 8 bases, with 11 bases separating them. Germline CDR1 is MNHNY and CDR2 is SVGAGI (reference sequence). In nucleotides, the CDR3 is TGTGCCAGCAGGGGAGCACATAAGCCCCAGCATTTT. Its protein product is CASRGAHKPQHF.

J is TRBJ2-5 and V is TRBV20-1; D is perhaps TRBD1 (5 bases). Germline CDR1 DFQATT, CDR2 SNEGSKA (reference sequence). V was pared by 3 bases and J by 1 base, with 15 bases between. The length of the CDR3 is 15 residues. CDR3 residues: CSASSGHPTQETQYF. The CDR3 DNA reads as TGCAGTGCTAGCTCTGGACACCCAACCCAAGAGACCCAGTACTTC.

This clonotype was seen once. A much larger clone is a single base away; this may be a read error. This rearrangement joins TRBV5-1 to TRBJ2-1; maybe TRBD1 (6 bases). This CDR3 is built from 13 residues. Trimming took 5 bases from V and 10 from J, leaving 16 bases between them. Germline CDR1 is SGHRS and CDR2 is YFSETQ. CDR3 nucleotide sequence: TGCGCCAGCAGAGATTATGGGGGCGGCGAGCAGTTCTTC. Translating gives CASRDYGGGEQFF.